Sequencing of this T cell receptor beta chain was carried out in a study of early T cells in non-severe SARS-CoV-2 infection. With 1 base clipped from V and 6 bases from J, the junction kept 6 bases outside the gene matches. Germline values: CDR1 LGHDT, CDR2 YNNKEL (reference sequence). This CDR3 has 16 amino acids. One entry per CDR3 protein results from TCRdb running MiXCR on the 5' RACE reads. Among 100,000 to 120,000 distinct CDR3 sequences listed, around an eighth were seen once. Here the sequenced sample was whole blood, taken at baseline. The clonotype comes from an adult who was a healthcare worker with PCR-confirmed SARS-CoV-2 infection or an uninfected control (not recorded which). This sequence joins TRBV3-1 and TRBJ2-1, with 10 nucleotides matching TRBD1. The CDR3 protein is CASSQGDRGWANEQFF. Written as DNA, the CDR3 is TGTGCCAGCAGCCAAGGGGACAGGGGCTGGGCCAATGAGCAGTTCTTC.